This passage covers 17 T cell receptor beta chains from one sample sequenced in a study of T cell responses to AZD1222 COVID-19 vaccine. Sequencing was performed with immunoSEQ multiplex PCR; in TCRdb, only in-frame clones are kept and a portion is missing. The data hold about 120,000 clones, with over 80% observed a single time. Sequences were derived from peripheral blood, sampled on day 0 of AZD1222 vaccination. Every receptor here comes from an adult in good health.

V gene TRBV7-8 combines with J gene TRBJ2-5; D might be TRBD2 (6 bases). The CDR3 has 13 amino acids. V gave up 5 bases and J gave up 4 bases, with 11 bases separating them. Per germline, CDR1 SGHVS and CDR2 FQNEAQ. CDR3 DNA: TGTGCCAGCAGCCCGAATAGCGGAGAGACCCAGTACTTC. Translating it yields CASSPNSGETQYF.

The chain carries TRBV5-6 and TRBJ2-7; 9 nucleotides agree with TRBD1. With V trimmed by 5 bases and J by 2 bases, 2 bases remained unmatched. The CDR3 is made up of 13 amino acids. Germline lookup yields CDR1 SGHDT and CDR2 YYEEEE. The chain's CDR3 is CASRDRGTYEQYF. The CDR3 DNA sequence: TGTGCCAGCAGGGACAGGGGTACCTACGAGCAGTACTTC. Combining the CDR3 with reference TRBV5-6 and TRBJ2-7 gives the whole variable domain DAGVTQSPTHLIKTRGQQVTLRCSPKSGHDTVSWYQQALGQGPQFIFQYYEEEERQRGNFPDRFSGHQFPNYSSELNVNALLLGDSALYLCASRDRGTYEQYFGPGTRLTVT.

The chain couples TRBV7-2 to TRBJ1-2, with D unresolved. The CDR3 consists of 13 residues. V dropped 0 bases and J dropped 8 bases, with 10 bases sitting between them. Germline V gene data show CDR1 as SGHTA and CDR2 as FQGNSA. For the CDR3, the DNA is TGTGCCAGCAGCTTAGCGCACCGGCGGGGCTACACCTTC. It translates to CASSLAHRRGYTF.

The chain links TRBV7-9 to TRBJ2-3; perhaps TRBD1 as D (6 bases). This CDR3 is 15 amino acids long. Germline V lookup: CDR1 SEHNR, CDR2 FQNEAQ (reference sequence). Trimming took off 5 bases at V and 0 bases at J, with 12 bases between the two ends. Written as DNA, the CDR3 is TGTGCCAGCAGCCTGGACAGCACTAGCACAGATACGCAGTATTTT. Amino acids: CASSLDSTSTDTQYF.

The J gene is TRBJ2-1, the V gene TRBV7-2, with 11 bases identical to TRBD1. This CDR3 contains 16 residues. V lost 2 bases and J lost 4; bases outside the gene matches: 4. Germline assignment: CDR1 SGHTA and CDR2 FQGNSA. CDR3 nucleotides: TGTGCCAGCAGCTTAACACGGGACAGGGGGTACAATGAGCAGTTCTTC. Amino acid sequence: CASSLTRDRGYNEQFF.

The chain employs TRBV7-6 and TRBJ2-1; TRBD2 matches at 11 bases. The germline gives CDR1 SGHVS, CDR2 FNYEAQ. This CDR3 is 18 amino acids long. Trimming cost V 0 bases and J 7 bases; bases outside gene matches: 11. This CDR3 reads CASSLASGREFSRNEQFF. CDR3 DNA sequence: TGTGCCAGCAGCTTAGCTAGCGGGAGGGAATTTTCTCGGAATGAGCAGTTCTTC.

The CDR3: CASRGQGAEDEKLFF. CDR3 DNA sequence: TGCGCCAGCAGGGGACAGGGGGCGGAAGATGAAAAACTGTTTTTT. The gene calls are TRBV5-1 and TRBJ1-4; 12 bases map to TRBD1. The germline CDR1 and CDR2 sequences are SGHRS and YFSETQ. The CDR3 has 15 residues. The V segment lost 5 bases and the J segment 6 bases; nucleotides outside the gene matches: 5. The entire variable domain, with the rest obtained from reference TRBV5-1 and TRBJ1-4, is as follows: KAGVTQTPRYLIKTRGQQVTLSCSPISGHRSVSWYQQTPGQGLQFLFEYFSETQRNKGNFPGRFSGRQFSNSRSEMNVSTLELGDSALYLCASRGQGAEDEKLFFGSGTQLSVL.

This chain joins TRBV11-1 and TRBJ2-1; 13 bases are a match to TRBD2. Germline-derived CDR1 and CDR2 are SGHAT and FQDESV (reference sequence). CDR3 length: 15 residues. The V segment lost 5 bases and the J segment 9 bases; nucleotides outside the gene matches: 7. CDR3 amino acids: CASSPGLAGVGEQFF. The CDR3, as DNA: TGTGCCAGCAGCCCAGGACTAGCGGGAGTTGGTGAGCAGTTCTTC.

The chain carries TRBV28 and TRBJ1-4; 10 bases fit TRBD1. This CDR3 is built from 15 residues. V trimming: 2 bases; J trimming: 4 bases; junction bases outside the gene matches: 1. Germline CDR1 reads MDHEN; CDR2 reads SYDVKM. The CDR3 spells CASSLGTGVNEKLFF. The CDR3 region has the DNA TGTGCCAGCAGTTTAGGGACAGGGGTTAATGAAAAACTGTTTTTT. Supplemented by reference TRBV28 and TRBJ1-4, the full variable domain reads DVKVTQSSRYLVKRTGEKVFLECVQDMDHENMFWYRQDPGLGLRLIYFSYDVKMKEKGDIPEGYSVSREKKERFSLILESASTNQTSMYLCASSLGTGVNEKLFFGSGTQLSVL.

The rearrangement uses TRBV10-3 and TRBJ2-7; no clear D gene. The CDR3 is made up of 12 amino acids. Germline V gene lookup returns CDR1 ENHRY and CDR2 SYGVKD. V was cut by 0 bases and J by 4 bases, with 4 bases left in between. In nucleotides, the CDR3 is TGTGCCATCAGTGAGTCAAGGTACGAGCAGTACTTC. It translates to CAISESRYEQYF.

This clone has just a few counts. The V gene is TRBV6-5, the J gene TRBJ2-7; D unclear. This CDR3 contains 15 residues. Trimming left V 2 bases short and J 2 bases short, with 13 bases between. The V gene's germline CDR1 is MNHEY and CDR2 SVGAGI. This CDR3 is CASSYVAVVPYEQYF. DNA for the CDR3: TGTGCCAGCAGTTACGTGGCTGTTGTCCCCTACGAGCAGTACTTC.

V is TRBV11-3 and J is TRBJ2-7; D remains unclear. The CDR3 runs to 14 residues. The germline CDR1 and CDR2 sequences are SGHNT and YENEEA. The ends were cut back, 0 bases at V and 2 bases at J, with 8 bases in the middle. This CDR3 is CASSLEGTTYEQYF. Here the CDR3 DNA reads TGTGCCAGCAGCTTAGAGGGCACCACCTACGAGCAGTACTTC.

The V and J genes are TRBV9 and TRBJ1-3; no firm D call. Deletions cut 0 bases from V and 4 bases from J, with 11 bases between. Germline lookup yields CDR1 SGDLS and CDR2 YYNGEE. This CDR3 has 15 amino acids. The CDR3 loop is CASSVGMEGGNTIYF. As DNA, the CDR3 is TGTGCCAGCAGCGTAGGGATGGAAGGAGGAAACACCATATATTTT.

This rearrangement joins TRBV3-1 (or the pseudogene TRBV3-2) to TRBJ2-2, with D possibly TRBD1 on 6 matching bases. Deletions cut 1 base from V and 4 bases from J, with 10 bases between. The length of the CDR3 is 15 residues. Germline loops: CDR1 LGHDT, CDR2 YNNKEL (reference sequence). The CDR3 here is CASSQGTARTGELFF. The DNA of the CDR3 is TGTGCCAGCAGCCAAGGGACAGCTCGCACCGGGGAGCTGTTTTTT.

V and J are TRBV30 and TRBJ1-1, with TRBD1 matching over 8 bases. This CDR3 comprises 14 residues. CDR1 GTSNPN and CDR2 SVGIG come from the germline V gene (reference sequence). V lost 3 bases, J lost 5 bases, and 8 bases stayed unmatched. CDR3 DNA: TGTGCCTGGAGCCGACAGGGGCTGGGTACTGAAGCTTTCTTT. It translates to CAWSRQGLGTEAFF.

This chain links TRBV19 with TRBJ2-3, with D tentatively TRBD2 (6 bases). Trimming stripped 5 bases from V and 6 bases from J, with 18 bases between. Germline V gene sequence: CDR1 LNHDA, CDR2 SQIVND (reference sequence). The CDR3 is 15 residues long. The CDR3 coding sequence is TGTGCCAGTAGTTTGGGGACTTCGGCTTCGGATACGCAGTATTTT. Its protein product is CASSLGTSASDTQYF.

The CDR3 coding sequence is TGTGCCAGCAGCTCGGACTCCTCCTCCTATAATTCACCCCTCCACTTT. It encodes CASSSDSSSYNSPLHF. The chain links TRBV11-1 to TRBJ1-6; D unclear. The germline gives CDR1 SGHAT, CDR2 FQDESV (reference sequence). The CDR3 has 16 residues. Trimming took off 4 bases at V and 0 bases at J, with 10 bases between the two ends.